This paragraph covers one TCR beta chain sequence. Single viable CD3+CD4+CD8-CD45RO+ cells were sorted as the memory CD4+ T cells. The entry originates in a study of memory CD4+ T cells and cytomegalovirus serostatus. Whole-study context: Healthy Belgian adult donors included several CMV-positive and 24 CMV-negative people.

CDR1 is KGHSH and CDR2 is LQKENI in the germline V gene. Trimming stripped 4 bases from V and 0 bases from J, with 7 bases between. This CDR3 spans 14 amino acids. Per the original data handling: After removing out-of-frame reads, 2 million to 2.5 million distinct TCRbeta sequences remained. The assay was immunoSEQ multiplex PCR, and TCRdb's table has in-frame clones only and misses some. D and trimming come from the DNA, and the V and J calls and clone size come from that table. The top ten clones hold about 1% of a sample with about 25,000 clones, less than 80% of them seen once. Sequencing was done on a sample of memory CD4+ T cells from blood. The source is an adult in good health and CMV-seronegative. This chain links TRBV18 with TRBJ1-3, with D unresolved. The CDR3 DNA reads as TGTGCCAGCTCACATCCAGACTCTGGAAACACCATATATTTT. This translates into CASSHPDSGNTIYF. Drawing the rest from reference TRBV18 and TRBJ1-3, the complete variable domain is NAGVMQNPRHLVRRRGQEARLRCSPMKGHSHVYWYRQLPEEGLKFMVYLQKENIIDESGMPKERFSAEFPKEGPSILRIQQVVRGDSAAYFCASSHPDSGNTIYFGEGSWLTVV.